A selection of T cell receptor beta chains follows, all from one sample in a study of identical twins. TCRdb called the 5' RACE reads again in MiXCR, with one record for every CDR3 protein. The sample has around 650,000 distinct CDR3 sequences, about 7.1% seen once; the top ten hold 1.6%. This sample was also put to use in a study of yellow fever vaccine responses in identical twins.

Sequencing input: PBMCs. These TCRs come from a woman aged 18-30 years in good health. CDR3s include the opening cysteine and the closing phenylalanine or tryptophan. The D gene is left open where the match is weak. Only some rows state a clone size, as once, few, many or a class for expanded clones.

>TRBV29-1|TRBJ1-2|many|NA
CSVDNRNGDYGYTF
TGCAGCGTTGACAACAGAAATGGGGACTATGGCTACACCTTC
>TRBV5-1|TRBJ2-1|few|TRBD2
CASTPTSGPPNEQFF
TGCGCCAGCACCCCGACTAGCGGGCCCCCCAATGAGCAGTTCTTC
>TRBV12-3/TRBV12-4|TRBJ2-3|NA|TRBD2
CASSSSGMRPSTDTQYF
TGTGCCAGCAGTTCCAGCGGGATGCGCCCTAGCACAGATACGCAGTATTTT
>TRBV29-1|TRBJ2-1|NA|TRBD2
CSVPGLHYNEQFF
TGCAGCGTTCCGGGACTACATTACAATGAGCAGTTCTTC
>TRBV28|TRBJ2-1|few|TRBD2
CASRDLAGGGNEQFF
TGTGCCAGCAGAGACCTAGCGGGAGGGGGGAATGAGCAGTTCTTC
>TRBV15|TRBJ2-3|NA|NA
CATSRDFGGGDTQYF
TGTGCCACCAGCAGAGATTTTGGGGGCGGCGATACGCAGTATTTT
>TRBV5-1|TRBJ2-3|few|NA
CASSRASSVAPDTQYF
TGCGCCAGCAGCCGTGCGTCCTCGGTGGCGCCAGATACGCAGTATTTT
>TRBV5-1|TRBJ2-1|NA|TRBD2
CASSPPRTSGNEQFF
TGCGCCAGCAGCCCCCCCAGGACTAGCGGCAATGAGCAGTTCTTC
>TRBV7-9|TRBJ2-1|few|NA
CASSLGTYHNEQFF
TGTGCCAGCAGCTTAGGGACATATCACAATGAGCAGTTCTTC
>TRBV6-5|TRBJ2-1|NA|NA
CASSYHRDGEQFF
TGTGCCAGCAGTTACCACAGGGACGGCGAGCAGTTCTTC
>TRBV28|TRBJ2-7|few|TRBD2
CASEPGLAVEQYF
TGTGCCAGTGAGCCGGGACTAGCCGTCGAGCAGTACTTC
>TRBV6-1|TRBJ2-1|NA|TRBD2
CASSDQAGSYNEQFF
TGTGCCAGCAGTGACCAAGCGGGGTCGTACAATGAGCAGTTCTTC
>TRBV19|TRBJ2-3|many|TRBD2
CASSMGSGELYF
TGTGCCAGTAGTATGGGTAGCGGGGAATTGTATTTT
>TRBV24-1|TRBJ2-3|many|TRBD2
CATSDPRLAGAMDTQYF
TGTGCCACCAGTGATCCGCGGCTAGCGGGAGCTATGGATACGCAGTATTTT
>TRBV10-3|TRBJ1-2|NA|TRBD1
CAISGGQVYGYTF
TGTGCCATCAGTGGGGGACAGGTCTATGGCTACACCTTC
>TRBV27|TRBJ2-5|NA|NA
CASSTDRWETQYF
TGTGCCAGCAGTACGGACAGATGGGAGACCCAGTACTTC
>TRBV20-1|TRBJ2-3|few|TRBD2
CSAKGTSGDTQYF
TGCAGTGCTAAAGGGACTAGCGGAGATACGCAGTATTTT
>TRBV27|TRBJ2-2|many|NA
CASSLSIFPGELFF
TGTGCCAGCAGTTTATCGATCTTTCCCGGGGAGCTGTTTTTT
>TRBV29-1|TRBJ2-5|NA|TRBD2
CRREREEKTQYF
TGCAGGAGAGAGCGGGAGGAGAAGACCCAGTACTTC
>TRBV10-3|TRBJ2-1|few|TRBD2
CAISALKAGGVNEQFF
TGTGCCATCAGTGCCCTTAAGGCGGGAGGGGTGAATGAGCAGTTCTTC
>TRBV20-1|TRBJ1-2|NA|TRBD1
CSARGADTGVSYGYTF
TGCAGTGCTAGGGGGGCGGACACAGGGGTTAGCTATGGCTACACCTTC
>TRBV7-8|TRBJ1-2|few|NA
CASSLASAAANYGYTF
TGTGCCAGCAGCTTGGCGTCAGCGGCTGCTAACTATGGCTACACCTTC
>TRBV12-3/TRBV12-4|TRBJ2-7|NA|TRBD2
CASSLMLRLAGKSEQYF
TGTGCCAGCAGTTTAATGCTCCGCCTAGCGGGAAAAAGCGAGCAGTACTTC
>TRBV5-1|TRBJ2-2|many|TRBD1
CASSRDRADTGELFF
TGCGCCAGCAGCAGGGACAGGGCGGACACCGGGGAGCTGTTTTTT
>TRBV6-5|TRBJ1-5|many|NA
CASGLSLDSQHF
TGTGCCAGCGGTCTTTCCCTGGACTCCCAGCATTTT
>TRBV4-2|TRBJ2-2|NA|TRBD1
CASSLGTGRVTGELFF
TGTGCCAGCAGCCTAGGGACAGGGAGAGTAACCGGGGAGCTGTTTTTT
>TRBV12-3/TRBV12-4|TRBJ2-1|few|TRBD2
CASRLGLAGDNEQFF
TGTGCCAGCAGACTGGGACTAGCGGGGGACAATGAGCAGTTCTTC
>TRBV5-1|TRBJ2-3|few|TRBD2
CASRTSVTDTQYF
TGCGCCAGCAGGACTAGCGTCACAGATACGCAGTATTTT
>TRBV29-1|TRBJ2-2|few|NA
CSVGQENTGELFF
TGCAGCGTTGGGCAGGAAAACACCGGGGAGCTGTTTTTT
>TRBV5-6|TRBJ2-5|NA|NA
CASSFGVGETQYF
TGTGCCAGCAGCTTCGGGGTAGGAGAGACCCAGTACTTC
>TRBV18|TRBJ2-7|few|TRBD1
CASSPEDRGYEQYF
TGTGCCAGCTCACCGGAGGACAGGGGCTACGAGCAGTACTTC
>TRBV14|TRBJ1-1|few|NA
CASSWGGAEAFF
TGTGCCAGCAGCTGGGGAGGCGCTGAAGCTTTCTTT
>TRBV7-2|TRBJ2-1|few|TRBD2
CASSSRGRGGYNEQFF
TGTGCCAGCAGTTCCCGAGGGCGGGGGGGTTACAATGAGCAGTTCTTC
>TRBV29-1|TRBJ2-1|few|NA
CSVVRTSYNEQFF
TGCAGCGTTGTAAGAACGAGCTACAATGAGCAGTTCTTC
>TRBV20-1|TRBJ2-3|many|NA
CSARQRTGTDTQYF
TGCAGTGCTAGGCAGAGGACGGGCACAGATACGCAGTATTTT
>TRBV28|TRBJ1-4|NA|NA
CASSGRWGRNEKLFF
TGTGCCAGCAGTGGACGATGGGGGAGGAATGAAAAACTGTTTTTT
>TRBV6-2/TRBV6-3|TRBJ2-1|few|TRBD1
CASSGRGTVVGEQFF
TGTGCCAGCAGCGGACGTGGGACAGTTGTTGGTGAGCAGTTCTTC
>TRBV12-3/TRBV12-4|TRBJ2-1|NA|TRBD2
CASSQLAVSYNEQFF
TGTGCCAGCAGTCAACTAGCGGTCTCCTACAATGAGCAGTTCTTC
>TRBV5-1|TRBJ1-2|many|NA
CASSLDGPRYGYTF
TGCGCCAGCAGCTTGGACGGACCTCGCTATGGCTACACCTTC
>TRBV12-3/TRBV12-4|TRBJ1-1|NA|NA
CARRMNTEAFF
TGTGCCAGGCGGATGAACACTGAAGCTTTCTTT
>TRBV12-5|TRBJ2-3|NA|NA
CASGLVRRGILDSTDTQYF
TGTGCTAGTGGTTTGGTGAGGAGGGGTATCTTGGATAGCACAGATACGCAGTATTTT
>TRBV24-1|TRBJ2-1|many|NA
CATSVGPPLGEQFF
TGTGCCACCAGTGTAGGGCCCCCATTGGGAGAGCAGTTCTTC